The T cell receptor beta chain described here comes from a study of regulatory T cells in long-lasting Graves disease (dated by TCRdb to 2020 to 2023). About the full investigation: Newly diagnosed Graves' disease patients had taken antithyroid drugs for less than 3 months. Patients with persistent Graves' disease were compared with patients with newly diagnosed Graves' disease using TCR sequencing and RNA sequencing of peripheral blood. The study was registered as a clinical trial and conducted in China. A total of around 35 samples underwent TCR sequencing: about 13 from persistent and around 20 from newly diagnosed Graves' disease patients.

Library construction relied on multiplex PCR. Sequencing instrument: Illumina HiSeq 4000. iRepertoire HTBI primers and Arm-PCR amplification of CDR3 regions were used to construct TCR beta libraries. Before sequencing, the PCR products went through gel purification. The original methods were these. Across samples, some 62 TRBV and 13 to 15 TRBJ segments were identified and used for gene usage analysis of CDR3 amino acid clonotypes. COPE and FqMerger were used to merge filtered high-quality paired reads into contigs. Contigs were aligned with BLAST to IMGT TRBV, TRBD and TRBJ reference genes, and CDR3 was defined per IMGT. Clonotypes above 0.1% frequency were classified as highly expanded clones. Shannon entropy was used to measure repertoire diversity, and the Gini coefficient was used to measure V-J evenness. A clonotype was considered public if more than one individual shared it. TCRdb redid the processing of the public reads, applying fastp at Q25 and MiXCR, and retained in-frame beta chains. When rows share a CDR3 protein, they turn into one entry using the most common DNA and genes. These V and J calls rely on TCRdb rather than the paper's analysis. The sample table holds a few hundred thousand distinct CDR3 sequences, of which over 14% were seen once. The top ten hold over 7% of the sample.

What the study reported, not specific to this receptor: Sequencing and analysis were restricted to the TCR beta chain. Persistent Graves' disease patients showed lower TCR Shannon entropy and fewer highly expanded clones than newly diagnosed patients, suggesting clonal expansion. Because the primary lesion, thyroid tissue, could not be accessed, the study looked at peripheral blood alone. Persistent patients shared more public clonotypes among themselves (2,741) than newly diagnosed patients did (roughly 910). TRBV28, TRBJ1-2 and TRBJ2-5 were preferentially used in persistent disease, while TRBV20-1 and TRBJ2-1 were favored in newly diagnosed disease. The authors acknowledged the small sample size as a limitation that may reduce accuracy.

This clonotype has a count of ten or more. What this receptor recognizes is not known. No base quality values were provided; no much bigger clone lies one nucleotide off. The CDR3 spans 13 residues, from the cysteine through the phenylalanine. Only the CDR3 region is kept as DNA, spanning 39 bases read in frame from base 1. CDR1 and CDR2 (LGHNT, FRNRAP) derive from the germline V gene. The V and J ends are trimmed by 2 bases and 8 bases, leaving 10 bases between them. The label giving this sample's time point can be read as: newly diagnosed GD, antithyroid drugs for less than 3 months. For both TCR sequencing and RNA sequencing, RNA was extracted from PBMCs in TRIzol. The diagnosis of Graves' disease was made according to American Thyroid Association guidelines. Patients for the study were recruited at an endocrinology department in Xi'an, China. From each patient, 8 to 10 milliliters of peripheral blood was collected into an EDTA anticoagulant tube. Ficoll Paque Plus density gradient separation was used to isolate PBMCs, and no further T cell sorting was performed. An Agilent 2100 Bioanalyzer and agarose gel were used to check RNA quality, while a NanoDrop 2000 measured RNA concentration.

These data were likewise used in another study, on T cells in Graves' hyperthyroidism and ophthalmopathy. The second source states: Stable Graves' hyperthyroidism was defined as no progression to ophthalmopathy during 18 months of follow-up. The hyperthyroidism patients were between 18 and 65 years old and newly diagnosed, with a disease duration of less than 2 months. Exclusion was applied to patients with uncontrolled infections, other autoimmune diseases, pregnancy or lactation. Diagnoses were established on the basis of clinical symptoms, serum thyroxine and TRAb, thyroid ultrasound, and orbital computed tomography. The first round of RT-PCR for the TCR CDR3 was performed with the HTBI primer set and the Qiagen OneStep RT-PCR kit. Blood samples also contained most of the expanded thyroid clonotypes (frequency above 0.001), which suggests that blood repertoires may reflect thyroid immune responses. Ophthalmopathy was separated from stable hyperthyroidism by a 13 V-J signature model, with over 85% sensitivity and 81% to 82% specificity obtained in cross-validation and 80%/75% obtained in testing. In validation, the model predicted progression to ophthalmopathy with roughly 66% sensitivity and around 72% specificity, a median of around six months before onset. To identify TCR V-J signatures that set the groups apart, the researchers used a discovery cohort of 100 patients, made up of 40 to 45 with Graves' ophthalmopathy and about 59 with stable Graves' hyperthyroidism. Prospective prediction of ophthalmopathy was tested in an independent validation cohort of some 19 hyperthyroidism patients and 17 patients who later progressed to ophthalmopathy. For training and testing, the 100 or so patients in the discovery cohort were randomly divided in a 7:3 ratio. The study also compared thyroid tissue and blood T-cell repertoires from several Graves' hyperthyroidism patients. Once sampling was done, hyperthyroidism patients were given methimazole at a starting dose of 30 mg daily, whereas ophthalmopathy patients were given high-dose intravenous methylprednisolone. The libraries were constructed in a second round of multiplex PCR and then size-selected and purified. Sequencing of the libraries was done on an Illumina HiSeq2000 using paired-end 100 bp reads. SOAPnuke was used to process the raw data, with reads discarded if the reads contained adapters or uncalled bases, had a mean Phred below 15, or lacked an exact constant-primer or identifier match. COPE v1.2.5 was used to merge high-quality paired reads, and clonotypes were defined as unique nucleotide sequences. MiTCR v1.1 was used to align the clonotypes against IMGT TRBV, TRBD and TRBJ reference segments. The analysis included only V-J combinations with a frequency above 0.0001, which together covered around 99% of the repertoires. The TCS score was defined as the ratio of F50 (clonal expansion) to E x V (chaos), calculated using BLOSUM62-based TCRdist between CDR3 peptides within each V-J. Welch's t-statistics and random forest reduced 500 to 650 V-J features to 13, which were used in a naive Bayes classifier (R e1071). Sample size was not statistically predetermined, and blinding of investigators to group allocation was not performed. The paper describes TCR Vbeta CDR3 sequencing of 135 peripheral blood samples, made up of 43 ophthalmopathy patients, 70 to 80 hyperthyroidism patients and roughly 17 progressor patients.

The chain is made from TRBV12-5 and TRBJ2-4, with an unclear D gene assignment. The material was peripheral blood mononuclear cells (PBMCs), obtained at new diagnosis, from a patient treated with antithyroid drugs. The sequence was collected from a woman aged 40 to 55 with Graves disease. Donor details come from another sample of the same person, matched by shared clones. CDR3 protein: CASGLSPIDIQYF. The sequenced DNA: TGTGCTAGTGGTTTGTCCCCGATCGACATTCAGTACTTC.